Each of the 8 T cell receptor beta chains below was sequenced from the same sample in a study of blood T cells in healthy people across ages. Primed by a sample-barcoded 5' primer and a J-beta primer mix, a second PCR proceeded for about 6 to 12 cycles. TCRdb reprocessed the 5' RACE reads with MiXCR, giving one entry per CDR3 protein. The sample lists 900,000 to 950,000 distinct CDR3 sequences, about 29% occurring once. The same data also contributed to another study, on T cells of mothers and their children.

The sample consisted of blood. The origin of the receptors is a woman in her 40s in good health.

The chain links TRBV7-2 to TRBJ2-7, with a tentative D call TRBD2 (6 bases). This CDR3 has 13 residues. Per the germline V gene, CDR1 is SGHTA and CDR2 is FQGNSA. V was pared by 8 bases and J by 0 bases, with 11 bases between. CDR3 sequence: CASCVGSSYEQYF. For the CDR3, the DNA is TGTGCCAGCTGTGTCGGGAGCTCCTACGAGCAGTACTTC.

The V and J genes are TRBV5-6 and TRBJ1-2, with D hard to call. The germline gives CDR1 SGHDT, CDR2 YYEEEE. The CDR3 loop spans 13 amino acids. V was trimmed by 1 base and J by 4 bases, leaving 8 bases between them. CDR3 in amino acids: CASSLPGPYGYTF. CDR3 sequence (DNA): TGTGCCAGCAGCTTGCCGGGTCCCTATGGCTACACCTTC.

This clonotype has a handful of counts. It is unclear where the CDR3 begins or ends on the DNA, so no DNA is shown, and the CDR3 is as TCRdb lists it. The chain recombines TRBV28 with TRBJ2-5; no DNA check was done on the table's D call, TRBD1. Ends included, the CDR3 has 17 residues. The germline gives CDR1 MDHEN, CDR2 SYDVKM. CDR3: CASSSSTFEGGQKTQYF.

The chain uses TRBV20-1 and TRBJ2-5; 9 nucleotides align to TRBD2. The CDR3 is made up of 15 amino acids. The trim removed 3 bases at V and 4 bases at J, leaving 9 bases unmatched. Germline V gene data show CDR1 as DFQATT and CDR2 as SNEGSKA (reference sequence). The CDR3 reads CSASSGSGGSETQYF. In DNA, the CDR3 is TGCAGTGCTAGTTCCGGGAGCGGGGGGTCAGAGACCCAGTACTTC.

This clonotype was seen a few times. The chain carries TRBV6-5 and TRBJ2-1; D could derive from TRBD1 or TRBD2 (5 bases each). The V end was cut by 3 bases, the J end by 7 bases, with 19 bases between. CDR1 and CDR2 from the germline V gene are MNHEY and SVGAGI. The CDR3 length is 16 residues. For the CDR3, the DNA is TGTGCCAGCAGTTATGACGGGGCAGGGTTGGCGAATGAGCAGTTCTTC. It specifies CASSYDGAGLANEQFF.

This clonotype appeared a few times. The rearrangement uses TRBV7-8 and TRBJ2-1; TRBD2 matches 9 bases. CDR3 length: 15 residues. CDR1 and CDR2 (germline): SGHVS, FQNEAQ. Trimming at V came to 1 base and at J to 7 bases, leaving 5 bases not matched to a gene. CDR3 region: CASSLERLAVNEQFF. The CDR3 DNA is TGTGCCAGCAGCTTAGAGAGACTAGCGGTGAATGAGCAGTTCTTC.

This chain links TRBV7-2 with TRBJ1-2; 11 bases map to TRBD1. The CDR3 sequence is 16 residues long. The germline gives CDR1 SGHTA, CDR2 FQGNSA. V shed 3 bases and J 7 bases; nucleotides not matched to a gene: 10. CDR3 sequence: CASSFPGTGGRGGYTF. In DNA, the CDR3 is TGTGCCAGCAGCTTCCCCGGGACAGGGGGGCGGGGTGGCTACACCTTC.

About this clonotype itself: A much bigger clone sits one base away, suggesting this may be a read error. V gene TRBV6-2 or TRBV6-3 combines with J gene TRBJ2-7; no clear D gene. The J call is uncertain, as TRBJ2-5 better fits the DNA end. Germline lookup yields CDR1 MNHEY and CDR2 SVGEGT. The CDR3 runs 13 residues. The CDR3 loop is CVSSSSSWETQYF. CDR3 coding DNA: TGTGTCAGCAGTTCGTCTAGTTGGGAGACCCAGTACTTC.